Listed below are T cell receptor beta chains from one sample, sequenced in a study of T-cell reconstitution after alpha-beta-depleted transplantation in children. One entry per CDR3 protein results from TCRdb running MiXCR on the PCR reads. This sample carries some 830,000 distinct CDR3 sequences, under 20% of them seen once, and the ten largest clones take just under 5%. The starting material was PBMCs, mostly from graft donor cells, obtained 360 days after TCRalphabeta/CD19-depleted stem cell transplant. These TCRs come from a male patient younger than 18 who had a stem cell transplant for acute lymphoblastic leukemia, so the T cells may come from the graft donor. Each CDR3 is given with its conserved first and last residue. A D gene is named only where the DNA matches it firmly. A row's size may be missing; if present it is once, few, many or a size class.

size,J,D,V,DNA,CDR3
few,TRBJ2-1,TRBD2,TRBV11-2,TGTGCCAGCAGCTTACCAGCGGGAGGGAACGGGCAGTTCTTC,CASSLPAGGNGQFF
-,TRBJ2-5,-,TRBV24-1,TGTGCCACCAGTGATTTCGGTATGGGCGAGACCCAGTACTTC,CATSDFGMGETQYF
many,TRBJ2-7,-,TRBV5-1,TGCGCCAGCAGCTTCCTTCGAGGGGACGAGCAGTACTTC,CASSFLRGDEQYF
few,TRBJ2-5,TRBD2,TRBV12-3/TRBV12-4,TGTGCCAGCAGTTCCGGGACTAGCGGGTCCACAGAGACCCAGTACTTC,CASSSGTSGSTETQYF
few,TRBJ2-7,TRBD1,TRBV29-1,TGCAGCGCCAAATTGCTGGACAGGGCCTACGAGCAGTACTTC,CSAKLLDRAYEQYF
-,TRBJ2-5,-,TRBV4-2,TGTGCCAGCAGCCGCCAACTCGCCGGTCAAGAGACCCAGTACTTC,CASSRQLAGQETQYF
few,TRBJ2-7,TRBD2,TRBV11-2,TGTGCCAGCGGACTTATAGCGGGAGTGTACGAGCAGTACTTC,CASGLIAGVYEQYF
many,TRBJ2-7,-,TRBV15,TGTGCCACCAGACCTTTCTCCTCCTACGAGCAGTACTTC,CATRPFSSYEQYF
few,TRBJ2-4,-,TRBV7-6,TGTGCCAGCAGCACGACGAACATTCAGTACTTC,CASSTTNIQYF
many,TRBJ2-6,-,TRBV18,TGTGCCAGCTCACCAGGTTCCCGGGCCCATTCTGGGGCCAACGTCCTGACTTTC,CASSPGSRAHSGANVLTF
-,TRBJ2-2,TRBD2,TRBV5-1,TGCGCCAGCAGCTCAACCCGGACTAGCGGAAACACCGGGGAGCTGTTTTTT,CASSSTRTSGNTGELFF
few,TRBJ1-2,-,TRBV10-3,TGTGCCATCAGGGCGGGGTTCCAGGGTTCCTATGGCTACACCTTC,CAIRAGFQGSYGYTF
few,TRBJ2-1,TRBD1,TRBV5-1,TGCGCCAGCAGCTTGGCCGGCAGGGGGCAGGAGGAGTTCTTC,CASSLAGRGQEEFF
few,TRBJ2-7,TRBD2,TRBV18,TGTGCCAGCTCACAGGGAGGGTTAGCTCCCACCTACGAGCAGTACTTC,CASSQGGLAPTYEQYF
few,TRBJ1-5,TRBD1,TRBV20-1,TGCAGTGCTAGAGATTGGCAGGGGGCCTCCAATCAGCCCCAGCATTTT,CSARDWQGASNQPQHF
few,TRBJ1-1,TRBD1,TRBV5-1,TGCGCCAGCAGCCCGCGGACAGGGATCGCTGAAGCTTTCTTT,CASSPRTGIAEAFF
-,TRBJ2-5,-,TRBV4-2,TGTGCCAGCAGCCAAGGGACCCCCGGAGAGACCCAGTACTTC,CASSQGTPGETQYF